This is a list of T cell receptor beta chains from one sample in a study of shared clonotypes between healthy human individuals. Using immunoSEQ multiplex PCR, the repertoire was profiled, and TCRdb retains in-frame clones only, with some absent. Of around 1.4 million clones listed, approximately 98.5% are singletons. The sequenced sample consisted of naive CD4+ T cells sorted from blood. All receptors come from a young man in good health. The CDR3 runs from the conserved cysteine through the conserved F or W. A D gene is named only where the DNA matches it firmly. Clone size is stated in some rows and not others, as once, few, many or a class when expanded.

>TRBD2|TRBV6-5|TRBJ2-5|NA
CASRRGRVVETQYF
TGTGCCAGTCGTCGCGGGAGGGTTGTAGAGACCCAGTACTTC
>TRBD1|TRBV9|TRBJ1-4|NA
CASSAGQGWEKLFF
TGTGCCAGCAGCGCGGGACAGGGGTGGGAAAAACTGTTTTTT
>TRBD2|TRBV5-1|TRBJ2-3|NA
CASSLGLAGEADTQYF
TGCGCCAGCAGCTTGGGCCTAGCGGGAGAGGCAGATACGCAGTATTTT
>NA|TRBV28|TRBJ1-5|NA
CASSLQGFGDQPQHF
TGTGCCAGCAGTTTACAGGGTTTTGGGGATCAGCCCCAGCATTTT
>NA|TRBV5-4|TRBJ2-2|NA
CASSGPTGTLNTGELFF
TGTGCCAGCAGCGGCCCCACCGGGACACTGAACACCGGGGAGCTGTTTTTT
>TRBD2|TRBV2|TRBJ2-1|NA
CASSELAGGFNEQFF
TGTGCCAGCAGTGAACTAGCGGGAGGGTTCAATGAGCAGTTCTTC
>TRBD1|TRBV7-6|TRBJ2-5|NA
CASSLYDRGRGETQYF
TGTGCCAGCAGCTTATACGACAGGGGGCGCGGGGAGACCCAGTACTTC
>TRBD2|TRBV6-5|TRBJ2-3|NA
CASSYTSGAGPDTQYF
TGTGCCAGCAGTTACACTAGCGGGGCGGGGCCAGATACGCAGTATTTT
>NA|TRBV7-9|TRBJ2-3|once
CASNLKGGARTDTQYF
TGTGCCAGCAACCTAAAAGGGGGGGCACGCACAGATACGCAGTATTTT
>NA|TRBV18|TRBJ2-7|NA
CASSPIPGKENEQYF
TGTGCCAGCTCACCAATACCAGGGAAGGAAAACGAGCAGTACTTC
>TRBD2|TRBV5-6|TRBJ2-7|NA
CASSSPGLDYYEQYF
TGTGCCAGCAGCTCACCGGGACTAGATTACTACGAGCAGTACTTC
>NA|TRBV7-2|TRBJ2-3|NA
CASSSRTDTQYF
TGTGCCAGCAGCTCCCGCACAGATACGCAGTATTTT
>NA|TRBV5-4|TRBJ1-2|NA
CASSLGGQNYGYTF
TGTGCCAGCAGCTTGGGCGGTCAGAACTATGGCTACACCTTC
>NA|TRBV7-9|TRBJ1-3|NA
CASSLPSSGNTIYF
TGTGCCAGCAGCTTACCGAGCTCTGGAAACACCATATATTTT
>TRBD2|TRBV12-5|TRBJ2-3|NA
CASGFGAGDKDTQYF
TGTGCTAGTGGTTTCGGAGCGGGAGATAAAGATACGCAGTATTTT
>NA|TRBV5-1|TRBJ1-1|NA
CASSFRTPGTSEAFF
TGCGCCAGCAGCTTTAGAACCCCTGGGACATCAGAAGCTTTCTTT
>NA|TRBV6-5|TRBJ1-3|NA
CASSYFGDSSGNTIYF
TGTGCCAGCAGTTACTTTGGGGATAGCTCTGGAAACACCATATATTTT
>NA|TRBV28|TRBJ2-5|NA
CASSFTGIVETQYF
TGTGCCAGCAGTTTCACAGGGATCGTGGAGACCCAGTACTTC
>NA|TRBV5-1|TRBJ2-4|NA
CASSAYETSPQNF
TGCGCCAGCAGCGCGTACGAGACTAGTCCCCAAAACTTC
>NA|TRBV7-9|TRBJ2-2|NA
CASSFPGTGELFF
TGTGCCAGCAGCTTCCCGGGCACCGGGGAGCTGTTTTTT
>NA|TRBV5-1|TRBJ2-5|NA
CASSLGGGRGETQYF
TGCGCCAGCAGCTTGGGAGGGGGGCGCGGTGAGACCCAGTACTTC
>NA|TRBV27|TRBJ2-2|NA
CASSLSIGAAGELFF
TGTGCCAGCAGTTTATCGATAGGAGCTGCCGGGGAGCTGTTTTTT
>NA|TRBV27|TRBJ2-7|NA
CASSLIGQTGVFFEQYF
TGTGCCAGCAGTTTAATAGGTCAGACGGGGGTTTTTTTCGAGCAGTACTTC
>TRBD1|TRBV5-1|TRBJ2-7|NA
CASSPDRESSYEQYF
TGCGCCAGCAGCCCGGACAGGGAGAGCTCCTACGAGCAGTACTTC
>TRBD1|TRBV29-1|TRBJ2-1|NA
CSVETRRGYEQFF
TGCAGCGTTGAAACACGCAGGGGGTATGAGCAGTTCTTC
>NA|TRBV11-2|TRBJ2-2|NA
CASSLGRTANTGELFF
TGTGCCAGCAGCTTAGGCCGGACGGCGAACACCGGGGAGCTGTTTTTT
>NA|TRBV5-4|TRBJ1-3|NA
CASSSHGQISGNTIYF
TGTGCCAGCAGCTCCCACGGGCAGATCTCTGGAAACACCATATATTTT
>NA|TRBV5-4|TRBJ1-3|once
CASSPGPFSGNTIYF
TGTGCCAGCAGCCCGGGACCTTTCTCTGGAAACACCATATATTTT
>NA|TRBV5-5|TRBJ2-7|NA
CASSSRVGDSYEQYF
TGTGCCAGCAGCAGCAGGGTAGGAGACTCCTACGAGCAGTACTTC
>NA|TRBV5-1|TRBJ1-4|NA
CASSLAAGVEKLFF
TGCGCCAGCAGCTTGGCGGCAGGGGTTGAAAAACTGTTTTTT
>TRBD1|TRBV27|TRBJ2-7|NA
CASSLSGTGGYEQYF
TGTGCCAGCAGTTTAAGTGGGACAGGGGGCTACGAGCAGTACTTC
>NA|TRBV18|TRBJ2-7|NA
CASSPASDYEQYF
TGTGCCAGCTCACCCGCCAGTGACTACGAGCAGTACTTC
>TRBD2|TRBV9|TRBJ2-3|once
CASSVNGRSTDTQYF
TGTGCCAGCAGCGTAAACGGGAGGTCTACAGATACGCAGTATTTT
>TRBD2|TRBV29-1|TRBJ2-3|NA
CSGKAAGDTDTQYF
TGCAGCGGTAAAGCGGCGGGGGACACAGATACGCAGTATTTT
>NA|TRBV6-5|TRBJ2-2|NA
CASSMTGGTGELFF
TGTGCCAGCAGCATGACAGGTGGAACCGGGGAGCTGTTTTTT
>TRBD2|TRBV7-8|TRBJ2-5|NA
CASSLGLAGVGETQYF
TGTGCCAGCAGCCTGGGACTAGCGGGAGTGGGGGAGACCCAGTACTTC